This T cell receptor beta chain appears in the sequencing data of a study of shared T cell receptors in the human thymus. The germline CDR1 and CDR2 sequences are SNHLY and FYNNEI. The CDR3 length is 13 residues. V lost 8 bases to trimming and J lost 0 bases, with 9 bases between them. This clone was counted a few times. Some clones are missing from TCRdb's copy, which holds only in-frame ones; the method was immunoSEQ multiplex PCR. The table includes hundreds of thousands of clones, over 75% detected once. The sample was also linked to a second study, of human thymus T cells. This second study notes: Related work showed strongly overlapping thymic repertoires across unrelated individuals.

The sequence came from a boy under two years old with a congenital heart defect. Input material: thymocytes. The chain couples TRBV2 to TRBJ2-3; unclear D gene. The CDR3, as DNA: TGTGCCAGCGAAGTGAGAAGCACAGATACGCAGTATTTT. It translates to CASEVRSTDTQYF.